Following are 16 T cell receptor beta chains from one sample sequenced in a study of persistence of HIV-infected CD4 T cells. The immunoSEQ assay was version 4, run in survey mode. TCRdb's copy holds only in-frame clones and misses some; the assay was immunoSEQ multiplex PCR. Of around 40,000 clones in the sample, about 88% were seen once. Nonspecific anti-CD3/anti-CD28 bead stimulation represents the broad CD4+ T cell repertoire. CD4+ T cells upregulating both CD40 ligand and CD69 were sorted as responding cells. Their target antigens are unknown. The sequencing used CD4+ T cells sorted from PBMCs after approximately 20-hour stimulation, collected from a patient who received antiretroviral therapy. The receptors derive from an adult woman with HIV who was CMV-seropositive.

The chain is built from TRBV7-8 and TRBJ2-1; TRBD2 is a possible D gene (5 bases). The germline V gene encodes CDR1 SGHVS and CDR2 FQNEAQ. The CDR3 covers 16 residues. Trimming pared 3 bases from V and 5 bases from J, leaving 17 bases between. CDR3 sequence reads: CASSFPGFSADNEQFF. The CDR3 DNA sequence: TGTGCCAGCAGCTTTCCGGGCTTTAGCGCCGACAATGAGCAGTTCTTC.

The chain uses TRBV27 and TRBJ1-1, with TRBD1 matching over 7 bases. CDR1 is MNHEY and CDR2 is SMNVEV in the germline V gene (reference sequence). Trimming at V came to 3 bases and at J to 0 bases, leaving 4 bases not matched to a gene. The CDR3 runs to 15 residues. CDR3 sequence reads: CASSLYGTVNTEAFF. CDR3 DNA sequence: TGTGCCAGCAGTTTGTACGGGACAGTGAACACTGAAGCTTTCTTT.

The chain has TRBV19 and TRBJ1-2, with 7 positions matching TRBD1. Germline CDR1 and CDR2: LNHDA and SQIVND (reference sequence). V was pared by 11 bases and J by 4 bases, with 4 bases of the junction left unmatched. The CDR3 covers 11 residues. CDR3 in DNA: TGTGCCGGGGGGGACAGCTATGGCTACACCTTC. This gives the protein CAGGDSYGYTF. The variable domain in full, with the rest retrieved from reference TRBV19 and TRBJ1-2, is DGGITQSPKYLFRKEGQNVTLSCEQNLNHDAMYWYRQDPGQGLRLIYYSQIVNDFQKGDIAEGYSVSREKKESFPLTVTSAQKNPTAFYLCAGGDSYGYTFGSGTRLTVV.

The J gene is TRBJ2-3, the V gene TRBV3-1 (or the pseudogene TRBV3-2), with 13 positions matching TRBD2. Germline trimming cut 5 bases from V and 5 bases from J; bases unmatched to any gene: 10. The CDR3 is 17 amino acids. Germline loops: CDR1 LGHDT, CDR2 YNNKEL (reference sequence). The CDR3 bases are TGTGCCAGCAGCGCCCTACTAGCGGGGGGGCCGGGAGATACGCAGTATTTT. Its protein is CASSALLAGGPGDTQYF.

The rearrangement uses TRBV3-1 (or the pseudogene TRBV3-2) and TRBJ1-1; no definite D call. Germline CDR1 is LGHDT and CDR2 is YNNKEL (reference sequence). This CDR3 spans 13 amino acids. With 2 bases removed from V and 3 bases from J, the gap between germline ends came to 7 bases. The CDR3 sequence: CASSQNGDTEAFF. The CDR3 coding sequence is TGTGCCAGCAGCCAAAATGGGGACACTGAAGCTTTCTTT.

This clone appeared once. V and J are TRBV19 and TRBJ1-5; 11 nucleotides line up with TRBD1. There are 15 residues in the CDR3. The trim removed 5 bases at V and 4 bases at J, leaving 4 bases unmatched. The V gene's germline CDR1 is LNHDA and CDR2 SQIVND (reference sequence). For the CDR3, the DNA is TGTGCCAGTAGTGCGGGACAGGGGGTGAATCAGCCCCAGCATTTT. The encoded protein is CASSAGQGVNQPQHF.

The gene calls are TRBV3-1 (or the pseudogene TRBV3-2) and TRBJ1-5, with 8 bases fitting TRBD1. Germline trimming cut 4 bases from V and 5 bases from J; bases unmatched to any gene: 4. Germline CDR1 reads LGHDT; CDR2 reads YNNKEL (reference sequence). This CDR3 comprises 14 residues. The CDR3 loop reads CASSPGTGYQPQHF. CDR3 nucleotide sequence: TGTGCCAGCAGCCCGGGGACAGGTTATCAGCCCCAGCATTTT.

V is TRBV19 and J is TRBJ1-4, with D possibly matching TRBD1 (6 bases). The CDR3 length is 15 residues. Trimming pared 3 bases from V and 2 bases from J, leaving 10 bases between. Germline CDR1 and CDR2: LNHDA and SQIVND (reference sequence). The CDR3 DNA reads TGTGCCAGTAGTATTAGCAGGGGCACTAATGAAAAACTGTTTTTT. The encoded protein is CASSISRGTNEKLFF.

The J gene is TRBJ2-7, the V gene TRBV5-1, with a tentative D call TRBD1 (6 bases). CDR1 SGHRS and CDR2 YFSETQ come from the germline V gene. This CDR3 is built from 14 residues. V gave up 1 base and J gave up 6 bases, with 14 bases separating them. The CDR3, as DNA: TGCGCCAGCAGCTTGTATACAGGGCCGGGCGAGCAGTACTTC. Amino acids: CASSLYTGPGEQYF.

Regarding this clone: The CDR3 end shows no conserved phenylalanine or tryptophan, and so a read error is likely. The DNA is left out, because the CDR3 cannot be placed on it with certainty; the CDR3 is given as TCRdb lists it. CDR3 residues: CASSGYGTQGCLY. The chain links TRBV2 to TRBJ1-4. CDR1 and CDR2 (germline): SNHLY, FYNNEI. From its first to its last residue, the CDR3 has 13 amino acids.

The J gene is TRBJ2-1, the V gene TRBV24-1; D is possibly TRBD1 (6 bases). With 2 bases removed from V and 0 bases from J, the gap between germline ends came to 10 bases. CDR1 is KGHDR, CDR2 SFDVKD, per germline. The CDR3 contains 16 residues. The CDR3 region has the DNA TGTGCCACCAGTGATTCCCAGGGGACCTCCTACAATGAGCAGTTCTTC. Protein sequence: CATSDSQGTSYNEQFF.

This clone was counted once. This rearrangement joins TRBV24-1 to TRBJ2-5; TRBD1 might be the D (6 bases). V was cut by 3 bases and J by 1 base, with 14 bases left in between. The CDR3 has 16 amino acids. Germline V gives CDR1 KGHDR, CDR2 SFDVKD. CDR3 residues: CATSDSRDTPQETQYF. The CDR3 region has the DNA TGTGCCACCAGTGATAGCCGGGACACCCCCCAAGAGACCCAGTACTTC.

The CDR3 sequence: CASSLMGQGYDGYTF. The CDR3 bases are TGCGCCAGCAGCTTGATGGGACAGGGTTATGATGGCTACACCTTC. V usage is TRBV5-1 and J usage is TRBJ1-2, with 9 positions matching TRBD1. Per germline, CDR1 SGHRS and CDR2 YFSETQ. CDR3 size: 15 residues. The V gene end was trimmed by 1 base and the J gene end by 6 bases; junction bases not matched to a gene: 7.

This chain uses TRBV19 with TRBJ1-4; 7 bases match TRBD1. There are 15 residues in the CDR3. The V segment lost 7 bases and the J segment 8 bases; nucleotides outside the gene matches: 13. Germline V gene lookup returns CDR1 LNHDA and CDR2 SQIVND (reference sequence). CDR3 region: CASTKSDRVREKLFF. In DNA form, the CDR3 reads TGTGCCAGTACCAAATCTGACAGGGTTAGAGAAAAACTGTTTTTT.

The chain has TRBV5-4 and TRBJ1-4; D remains ambiguous. Germline values: CDR1 SGHNT, CDR2 YYREEE (reference sequence). Trimming left V 2 bases short and J 7 bases short, with 9 bases between. This CDR3 has 13 residues. The CDR3 DNA is TGTGCCAGCAGCTTAGGGAAAGGTGAAAAACTGTTTTTT. It codes for CASSLGKGEKLFF.

The V gene is TRBV18, the J gene TRBJ1-2, with TRBD1 identical over 10 bases. This CDR3 spans 16 amino acids. CDR1 and CDR2 from the germline V gene are KGHSH and LQKENI. Trimming took 1 base from V and 3 from J; bases not matched to a gene: 5. This CDR3 is CASSPLEGQGYYGYTF. CDR3 in DNA: TGTGCCAGCTCACCACTGGAGGGACAGGGGTACTATGGCTACACCTTC.